This is a list of T cell receptor beta chains from one sample in a study of T cell changes during pregnancy in multiple sclerosis. Libraries were prepared by immunoSEQ multiplex PCR; TCRdb keeps only in-frame clonotypes and omits some of them. Counted here are around 38,000 clones, 92% occurring once; the ten biggest clones make up just over 5.5%. The sample in question was CD8+ T cells from peripheral blood mononuclear cells, obtained in the third trimester of pregnancy. The source is a female donor with multiple sclerosis, enrolled in a pregnancy study. CDR3s leave out the opening cysteine and the closing phenylalanine or tryptophan.

j_call v_call cdr3_length cdr3_aa
TRBJ1-4 TRBV5-8 13 ASSFRDSVNEKLF
TRBJ2-2 TRBV7-3 12 ASSLWGDSGELF
TRBJ2-1 TRBV2 18 ASSAIGLARSGEGYNEQF
TRBJ1-1 TRBV5-1 13 ASSADRGRSTEAF
TRBJ2-7 TRBV29-1 10 SARTSSYEQY
TRBJ2-7 TRBV4-3 13 ASSQVDRPDYEQY
TRBJ1-2 TRBV2 13 ATLIRQGGNYGYT
TRBJ2-1 TRBV27 13 ASRSLAGTYNEQF
TRBJ2-7 TRBV9 12 ASSPRGGTYEQY
TRBJ2-5 TRBV15 14 ATSSTYGAALGTQY
TRBJ2-7 TRBV29-1 14 SVEGPSGTGPYEQY
TRBJ2-3 TRBV29-1 14 SVEDRGGSETDTQY
TRBJ2-2 TRBV14 15 ASSRPVGTSRTGELF
TRBJ2-1 TRBV10-1 14 ASTNGSGSSYNEQF
TRBJ2-1 TRBV9 14 ASSVGTSGSYNEQF
TRBJ2-1 TRBV9 13 ASSSLAGGGNEQF
TRBJ2-7 TRBV7-9 10 ASSLGTYEQY
TRBJ2-7 TRBV9 13 ASSGSSGSSYEQY
TRBJ2-7 TRBV10-3 11 AITSGIGDEQY
TRBJ2-5 TRBV27 12 ASSPRTGGETQY
TRBJ2-3 TRBV19 13 ARPGLDPSTDTQY
TRBJ2-1 TRBV27 14 ASTHTPGLADNEQF
TRBJ2-5 TRBV4-3 13 ASSQDGGGAETQY
- TRBV6-6 13 ASSNRLAGFYEQY
TRBJ2-7 TRBV29-1 10 SVEGQGLEQY
TRBJ1-1 TRBV21-1 12 ASTFDRLNTEAF
TRBJ1-2 TRBV28 13 ASSAHREADYGYT
TRBJ2-5 TRBV4-1 13 ASSPLEGVGETQY
TRBJ1-2 TRBV5-5 10 ASSFKTNGYT
TRBJ2-7 TRBV4-3 12 ASSPGQGTYEQY
TRBJ2-2 TRBV4-1 13 ASTASGSPGGELF
TRBJ1-1 TRBV7-6 14 ASRRGDGGQNTEAF
TRBJ2-7 TRBV6-5 11 ASSLRQAYEQY
TRBJ2-5 TRBV5-5 12 ASSLAQGQETQY
TRBJ1-1 TRBV5-1 12 ASSLGQGATEAF
TRBJ2-3 TRBV28 18 ASTLKGGIPRGRQRDTQY
TRBJ2-3 TRBV7-9 15 ASSAPLTGKFTDTQY
TRBJ2-5 TRBV9 16 ASSVATVGYESLETQY
- TRBV9 11 ASSRTSSYEQY
TRBJ2-7 TRBV5-4 11 ASSRTGIYEQY
TRBJ2-1 TRBV6-4 15 ASSPGTSITSYNEQF
TRBJ2-3 TRBV18 13 ASSLFRDSTDTQY
TRBJ2-7 TRBV13 13 ASSSGTGRSYEQY
TRBJ1-2 TRBV11-3 10 ASSFGTSGYT
TRBJ1-2 TRBV7-9 16 ASSFSRQGNLGDYGYT
TRBJ2-1 TRBV27 11 ASSQAGSYEQF
TRBJ2-3 TRBV25-1 13 ASSVQGLVTDTQY
TRBJ1-5 TRBV28 14 ASSPVGAGPNQPQH
TRBJ2-7 TRBV5-5 11 ASSQGLSYEQY
TRBJ2-1 TRBV19 21 ASSTFLKAGLAGLPYSYNEQF
TRBJ1-1 TRBV11-2 14 ASSYRTGEKHTEAF